This T cell receptor beta chain was identified in a study of control samples from healthy donors and cancer patients. Clones were sequenced by immunoSEQ multiplex PCR, and TCRdb holds only the in-frame ones, with some missing. This table has approximately 98,000 clones, roughly four fifths appearing once. Sequencing used blood. The receptor was derived from a man aged 18 to 30 in good health.

This CDR3 reads CASSEFSTGYGYTF. CDR3 sequence (DNA): TGTGCCAGCAGTGAATTTTCTACGGGCTATGGCTACACCTTC. The genes are TRBV2 and TRBJ1-2; no reliable D call. This CDR3 has 14 residues. V was shortened by 2 bases and J by 4 bases, with 11 bases between the two germline ends. CDR1 is SNHLY and CDR2 is FYNNEI in the germline V gene.